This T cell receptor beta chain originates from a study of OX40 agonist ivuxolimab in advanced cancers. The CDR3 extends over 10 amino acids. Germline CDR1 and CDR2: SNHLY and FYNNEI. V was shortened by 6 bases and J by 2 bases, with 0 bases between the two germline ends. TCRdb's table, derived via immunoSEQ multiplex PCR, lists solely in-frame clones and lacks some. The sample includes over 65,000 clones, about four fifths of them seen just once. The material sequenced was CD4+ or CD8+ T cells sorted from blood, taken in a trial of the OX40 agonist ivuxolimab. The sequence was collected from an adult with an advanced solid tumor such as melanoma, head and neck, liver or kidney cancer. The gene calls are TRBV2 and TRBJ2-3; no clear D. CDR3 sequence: CASSTDTQYF. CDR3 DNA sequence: TGTGCCAGCAGCACAGATACGCAGTATTTT.